Presented here are 29 T cell receptor beta chains from one specimen sequenced in a study of T cells after yellow fever vaccination. TCRdb itself ran the 5' RACE reads through MiXCR, one entry per CDR3 protein. This table holds under 300,000 distinct CDR3 sequences, 6.5% to 8.5% found once. Sequencing was performed on CD4+ T cells sorted from PBMCs, taken 15 days after the yellow fever booster vaccination. The receptors stem from a man aged 25 to 40 who received the YFV17D yellow fever vaccine.

The chain carries TRBV11-2 and TRBJ2-1; D gene uncertain. Per the germline V gene, CDR1 is SGHAT and CDR2 is FQNNGV. Trimming left V 4 bases short and J 10 bases short, with 8 bases between. This CDR3 comprises 11 residues. In nucleotides, the CDR3 is TGTGCCAGCAGCTCAGACACCGAGCAGTTCTTC. Translated: CASSSDTEQFF.

This clonotype was seen a few times. This rearrangement joins TRBV2 to TRBJ2-1; D is perhaps TRBD2 (5 bases). The CDR3 is 13 residues long. Germline V gene data show CDR1 as SNHLY and CDR2 as FYNNEI. Trimming removed 5 bases at V and 13 bases at J, with 18 bases between. This CDR3 reads CASSRRSPGNQFF. The DNA of the CDR3 is TGTGCCAGCAGTCGAAGGTCCCCCGGGAATCAGTTCTTC.

The V gene is TRBV5-1, the J gene TRBJ1-1; D is possibly TRBD1 (5 bases). Germline CDR1 reads SGHRS; CDR2 reads YFSETQ. The CDR3 consists of 15 residues. V was clipped by 0 bases and J by 1 base, with 10 bases between them. CDR3 DNA sequence: TGCGCCAGCAGCTTGGTTGGGGCCGGGAACACTGAAGCTTTCTTT. Residues: CASSLVGAGNTEAFF.

This clonotype was counted many times. The V and J genes are TRBV20-1 and TRBJ2-7, with TRBD2 matching over 12 bases. Germline CDR1 and CDR2: DFQATT and SNEGSKA (reference sequence). There are 16 residues in the CDR3. Trimming removed 6 bases from V and 2 bases from J; junction bases left unmatched: 11. The chain's CDR3 is CSAQTLTSGSPYEQYF. The CDR3, as DNA: TGCAGTGCACAAACCCTGACTAGCGGGAGTCCCTACGAGCAGTACTTC.

This clonotype was counted at least ten times. The chain couples TRBV7-8 to TRBJ2-1; 7 bases map to TRBD2. The V gene end was trimmed by 2 bases and the J gene end by 6 bases; junction bases not matched to a gene: 7. The CDR3 has 15 amino acids. The germline gives CDR1 SGHVS, CDR2 FQNEAQ. CDR3 nucleotides: TGTGCCAGCAGCTTACGGGACTACCCAGTCAATGAGCAGTTCTTC. Amino acid sequence: CASSLRDYPVNEQFF.

This clonotype was counted only a few times. V and J are TRBV7-2 and TRBJ2-3, with 10 bases lining up with TRBD1. Unmatched junction bases numbered 6, after V lost 4 bases and J lost 2 bases. The CDR3 spans 16 residues. Per germline, CDR1 SGHTA and CDR2 FQGNSA. The CDR3 is CASSSGQGENTDTQYF. In DNA, the CDR3 is TGTGCCAGCAGCTCTGGACAGGGGGAGAACACAGATACGCAGTATTTT.

Only a few counts were recorded for this clonotype. The V and J genes are TRBV5-1 and TRBJ1-3; D is ambiguous. The germline gives CDR1 SGHRS, CDR2 YFSETQ. Trimming shortened V by 0 bases and J by 2 bases, and 6 bases separated the two germline ends. The CDR3 runs 14 residues. The CDR3, as DNA: TGCGCCAGCAGCTTGGTTGGAACTGGAAACACCATATATTTT. Its protein is CASSLVGTGNTIYF.

The chain links TRBV7-2 to TRBJ2-7; D unresolved. The CDR3 has 16 residues. V gave up 5 bases and J gave up 0 bases, with 17 bases separating them. Per the germline V gene, CDR1 is SGHTA and CDR2 is FQGNSA. The CDR3 loop is CASSPFPNTRSYEQYF. Written as DNA, the CDR3 is TGTGCCAGCAGCCCGTTTCCCAACACCCGCTCCTACGAGCAGTACTTC.

This clonotype was seen only a few times. The CDR3 DNA is TGTGCCAGCAGCTTGGGTTTTAGCGGGGACTACAATGAGCAGTTCTTC. Translation: CASSLGFSGDYNEQFF. This chain links TRBV11-2 with TRBJ2-1, with 8 bases lining up with TRBD2. The junction had 7 bases not matched to a gene; V was cut back by 3 bases and J by 3 bases. The CDR3 runs to 16 residues. Germline CDR1 reads SGHAT; CDR2 reads FQNNGV.

This clonotype was counted a few times. The V call is TRBV4-3, the J call TRBJ2-7; tentatively, D is TRBD2 (7 bases). The CDR3 spans 14 residues. V was pared by 0 bases and J by 6 bases, with 12 bases between. CDR1 is LGHNA and CDR2 is YSLEER in the germline V gene. Written as DNA, the CDR3 is TGCGCCAGCAGCCAAGATGGAAGGGGGGGCGAGCAGTACTTC. Translation gives CASSQDGRGGEQYF.

The CDR3, as DNA: TGTGCCAGCAGCCGACTAGAGGGCACCGGGGAGCTGTTTTTT. Translated: CASSRLEGTGELFF. The chain combines TRBV7-9 with TRBJ2-2, with D possibly TRBD2 on 6 matching bases. The length of the CDR3 is 14 residues. Germline-derived CDR1 and CDR2 are SEHNR and FQNEAQ (reference sequence). V was trimmed by 5 bases and J by 4 bases, leaving 11 bases between them.

Only a few counts were recorded for this clonotype. CDR3 in amino acids: CASSLLRGTDSPLHF. The CDR3 bases are TGTGCCAGCAGCTTGCTCAGGGGGACGGATTCACCCCTCCACTTT. This sequence joins TRBV5-8 and TRBJ1-6; 7 nucleotides line up with TRBD1. The V gene's germline CDR1 is SGHTS and CDR2 YDEGEE. CDR3 length: 15 amino acids. Trimming took 1 base from V and 8 from J; bases not matched to a gene: 6.

This clonotype was counted at least ten times. The chain carries TRBV7-6 and TRBJ2-7; unclear D gene. Per the germline V gene, CDR1 is SGHVS and CDR2 is FNYEAQ. This CDR3 contains 11 residues. Trimming left V 4 bases short and J 3 bases short, with 4 bases between. CDR3 in DNA: TGTGCCAGCAGCTACAACTACGAGCAGTACTTC. It yields the protein CASSYNYEQYF.

V gene TRBV28 combines with J gene TRBJ2-7, with D maybe TRBD1 (5 bases). CDR1 and CDR2 from the germline V gene are MDHEN and SYDVKM. V dropped 5 bases and J dropped 3 bases, with 8 bases sitting between them. This CDR3 has 12 residues. In DNA, the CDR3 is TGTGCCAGCAGTGTCCAGGGCTACGAGCAGTACTTC. Protein sequence: CASSVQGYEQYF.

The rearrangement links TRBV28 to TRBJ2-4, with no clear D. Germline values: CDR1 MDHEN, CDR2 SYDVKM. V lost 2 bases and J lost 0, with 8 bases in between. This CDR3 comprises 15 residues. As DNA, the CDR3 is TGTGCCAGCAGTTTACATAGGTTAGCCAAAAACATTCAGTACTTC. Its translation: CASSLHRLAKNIQYF. Drawing the rest from reference TRBV28 and TRBJ2-4, the complete variable domain is DVKVTQSSRYLVKRTGEKVFLECVQDMDHENMFWYRQDPGLGLRLIYFSYDVKMKEKGDIPEGYSVSREKKERFSLILESASTNQTSMYLCASSLHRLAKNIQYFGAGTRLSVL.

V gene TRBV10-3 combines with J gene TRBJ2-5; D is unclear. V gave up 0 bases and J gave up 1 base, with 6 bases separating them. The CDR3 has 14 amino acids. Germline CDR1 reads ENHRY; CDR2 reads SYGVKD. The CDR3 nucleotides are TGTGCCATCAGTGAGTCAGCAGTCCAAGAGACCCAGTACTTC. It encodes CAISESAVQETQYF.

The rearrangement links TRBV28 to TRBJ2-6, with TRBD2 matching 7 bases. Germline CDR1 is MDHEN and CDR2 is SYDVKM. The CDR3 spans 18 residues. V dropped 4 bases and J dropped 4; count of bases not matched to a gene: 13. The CDR3 DNA is TGTGCCAGCAGTTCCAACTCTTGGGGGGGGAGGGGGGCCAACGTCCTGACTTTC. It yields the protein CASSSNSWGGRGANVLTF.

Remarks on this clonotype: It may be a read error: a sequence one base away is much more abundant. The chain combines TRBV7-2 with TRBJ1-2; D call uncertain. V lost 3 bases, J lost 8 bases, and 19 bases lay in between. The CDR3 runs to 15 residues. Germline CDR1 reads SGHTA; CDR2 reads FQGNSA. CDR3 coding DNA: TGTGCCAGCAGCTTTAATTCAAATCCGACCAGCGGCTACACCTTC. Residues: CASSFNSNPTSGYTF.

V usage is TRBV20-1 and J usage is TRBJ1-2; 9 bases match TRBD1. Looked up from germline, CDR1 is DFQATT and CDR2 is SNEGSKA (reference sequence). The CDR3 is 16 residues long. V lost 0 bases to trimming and J lost 3 bases; unmatched junction nucleotides: 8. CDR3: CSARDTGQGGDYGYTF. CDR3 bases: TGCAGTGCTAGAGATACGGGACAGGGTGGAGACTATGGCTACACCTTC.

This clonotype was seen more than once but under ten times. This chain connects TRBV20-1 to TRBJ2-1; 13 bases match TRBD2. Germline values: CDR1 DFQATT, CDR2 SNEGSKA (reference sequence). The CDR3 spans 15 residues. After removal of 3 bases from V and 5 bases from J, the junction contained 4 bases not matched to a gene. This chain's CDR3 is CSARRTSGSHNEQFF. CDR3 nucleotides: TGCAGTGCTAGGAGGACTAGCGGGAGCCACAATGAGCAGTTCTTC.

This chain uses TRBV7-2 with TRBJ1-3; D is unresolved. Germline V lookup: CDR1 SGHTA, CDR2 FQGNSA. Trimming removed 4 bases from V and 4 bases from J, with 11 bases in between. The CDR3 runs 14 residues. CDR3 in DNA: TGTGCCAGCAGCTCCCCCCCCTGGGGAAACACCATATATTTT. Its protein product is CASSSPPWGNTIYF. Drawing the rest from reference TRBV7-2 and TRBJ1-3, the complete variable domain is GAGVSQSPSNKVTEKGKDVELRCDPISGHTALYWYRQSLGQGLEFLIYFQGNSAPDKSGLPSDRFSAERTGGSVSTLTIQRTQQEDSAVYLCASSSPPWGNTIYFGEGSWLTVV.

This clonotype was recorded many times. The chain combines TRBV9 with TRBJ1-1, with 7 positions matching TRBD1. J gave up 3 bases and V 0 bases, and 5 bases lay outside the gene matches. CDR1 is SGDLS, CDR2 YYNGEE, per germline. The CDR3 runs 15 residues. This CDR3 is CASSVEGQMDTEAFF. In DNA, the CDR3 is TGTGCCAGCAGCGTAGAGGGACAGATGGACACTGAAGCTTTCTTT.

This clonotype has a handful of counts. The chain links TRBV7-8 to TRBJ2-7; D unresolved. CDR3 size: 15 residues. CDR1 SGHVS and CDR2 FQNEAQ come from the germline V gene. The germline V and J ends were trimmed by 0 bases and 6 bases, with 15 bases remaining between them. The CDR3 region has the DNA TGTGCCAGCAGCTTAGCGATATCCGGGTCGCTCGAGCAGTACTTC. As protein: CASSLAISGSLEQYF.

This clonotype has ten or more counts. J is TRBJ2-5 and V is TRBV7-2; D is uncertain. This CDR3 has 14 residues. Germline CDR1 reads SGHTA; CDR2 reads FQGNSA. The V end was cut by 1 base, the J end by 5 bases, with 11 bases between. CDR3 sequence reads: CASSLEVVRETQYF. The CDR3 region has the DNA TGTGCCAGCAGCTTAGAGGTTGTCAGGGAGACCCAGTACTTC.

The V call is TRBV20-1, the J call TRBJ2-7; 10 bases fit TRBD1. Trimming took 5 bases from V and 12 from J; bases not matched to a gene: 13. Germline lookup yields CDR1 DFQATT and CDR2 SNEGSKA (reference sequence). CDR3 length equals 13 residues. The CDR3 loop reads CSASGTGASQGYF. The CDR3 region has the DNA TGCAGTGCTTCCGGGACAGGGGCCTCCCAGGGGTACTTC.

In its sample, this clonotype was seen many times. The CDR3 sequence: CSARQGLAGVEQFF. The CDR3, as DNA: TGCAGTGCTAGACAGGGACTAGCGGGAGTGGAGCAGTTCTTC. The rearrangement joins TRBV20-1 to TRBJ2-1; the match to TRBD2 covers 14 bases. The germline gives CDR1 DFQATT, CDR2 SNEGSKA (reference sequence). J lost 10 bases, V lost 2 bases, and 4 bases had no gene match. This CDR3 has 14 residues.

The table lists this clonotype with many counts. The chain combines TRBV19 with TRBJ1-2; 10 bases match TRBD1. Germline lookup yields CDR1 LNHDA and CDR2 SQIVND (reference sequence). The CDR3 extends over 15 amino acids. The V gene end was trimmed by 5 bases and the J gene end by 6 bases; junction bases not matched to a gene: 9. This CDR3 reads CASSFGTGVDNGYTF. Here the CDR3 DNA reads TGTGCCAGTAGTTTCGGGACAGGGGTTGATAATGGCTACACCTTC.

This clonotype has at least ten counts. The chain combines TRBV10-3 with TRBJ2-7; D is unresolved. Trimming removed 2 bases from V and 1 base from J, with 9 bases in between. Germline assignment: CDR1 ENHRY and CDR2 SYGVKD. The CDR3 runs 14 residues. The CDR3 region is CAISETFPSYEQYF. In DNA form, the CDR3 reads TGTGCCATCAGTGAGACCTTTCCTTCCTACGAGCAGTACTTC.

The V call is TRBV27, the J call TRBJ2-1, with 7 bases identical to TRBD2. With V trimmed by 4 bases and J by 8 bases, 8 bases remained unmatched. In germline, CDR1 is MNHEY, CDR2 SMNVEV (reference sequence). The CDR3 length is 14 residues. CDR3 sequence (DNA): TGTGCCAGCAGTTCCCCCCGGACTAGTTATGAGCAGTTCTTC. Translation: CASSSPRTSYEQFF.